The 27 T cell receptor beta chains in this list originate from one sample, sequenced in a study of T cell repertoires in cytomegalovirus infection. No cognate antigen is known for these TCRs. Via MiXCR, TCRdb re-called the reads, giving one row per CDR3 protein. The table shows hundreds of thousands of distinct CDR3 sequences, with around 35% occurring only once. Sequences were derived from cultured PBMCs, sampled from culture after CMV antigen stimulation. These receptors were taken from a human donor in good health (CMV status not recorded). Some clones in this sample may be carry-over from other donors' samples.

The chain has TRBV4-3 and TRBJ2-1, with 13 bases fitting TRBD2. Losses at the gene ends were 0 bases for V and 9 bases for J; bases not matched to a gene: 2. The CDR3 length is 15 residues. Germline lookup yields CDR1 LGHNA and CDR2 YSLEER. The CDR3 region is CASSQERLAGGEQFF. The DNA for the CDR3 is TGCGCCAGCAGCCAAGAAAGACTAGCGGGAGGTGAGCAGTTCTTC.

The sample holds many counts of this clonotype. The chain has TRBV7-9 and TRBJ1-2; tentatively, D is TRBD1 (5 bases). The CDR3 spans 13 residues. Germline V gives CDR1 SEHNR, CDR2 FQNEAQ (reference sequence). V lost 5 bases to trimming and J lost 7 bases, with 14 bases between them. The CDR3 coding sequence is TGTGCCAGCAGCCTACGGGACGTTGGTGGCTACACCTTC. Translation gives CASSLRDVGGYTF.

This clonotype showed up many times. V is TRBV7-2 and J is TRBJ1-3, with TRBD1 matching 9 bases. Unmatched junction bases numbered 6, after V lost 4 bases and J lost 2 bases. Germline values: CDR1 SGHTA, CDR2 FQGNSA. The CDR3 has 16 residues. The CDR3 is CASSYHRTGAGNTIYF. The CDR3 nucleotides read TGTGCCAGCAGCTACCACCGGACAGGGGCTGGAAACACCATATATTTT. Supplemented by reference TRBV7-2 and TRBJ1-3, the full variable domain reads GAGVSQSPSNKVTEKGKDVELRCDPISGHTALYWYRQSLGQGLEFLIYFQGNSAPDKSGLPSDRFSAERTGGSVSTLTIQRTQQEDSAVYLCASSYHRTGAGNTIYFGEGSWLTVV.

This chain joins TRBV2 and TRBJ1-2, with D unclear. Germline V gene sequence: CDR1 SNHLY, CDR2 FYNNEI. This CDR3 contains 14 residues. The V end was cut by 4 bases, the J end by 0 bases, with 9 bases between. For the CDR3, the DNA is TGTGCCAGCAGTGTTGGTCTTACTAACTATGGCTACACCTTC. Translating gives CASSVGLTNYGYTF.

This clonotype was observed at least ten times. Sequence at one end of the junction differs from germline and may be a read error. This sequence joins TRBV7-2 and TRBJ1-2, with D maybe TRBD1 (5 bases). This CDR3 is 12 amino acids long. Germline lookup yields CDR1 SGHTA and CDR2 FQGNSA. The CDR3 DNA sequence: TGTGCCAGCAGCTTAGATGGGGGTGGCGACACCTTC. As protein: CASSLDGGGDTF.

In DNA, the CDR3 is TGTGCCAGCTCACCAAGTGACCTTAATTCACCCCTCCACTTT. Translated, it gives CASSPSDLNSPLHF. The V gene is TRBV18, the J gene TRBJ1-6; no clear D. Germline assignment: CDR1 KGHSH and CDR2 LQKENI. This CDR3 comprises 14 residues. Trimming removed 2 bases from V and 6 bases from J, with 8 bases in between.

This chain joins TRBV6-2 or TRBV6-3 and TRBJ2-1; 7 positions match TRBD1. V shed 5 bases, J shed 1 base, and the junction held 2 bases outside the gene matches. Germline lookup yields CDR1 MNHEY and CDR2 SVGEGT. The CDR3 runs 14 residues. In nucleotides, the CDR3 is TGTGCCAGCAGTCAGGGACAGTCCTACAATGAGCAGTTCTTC. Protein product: CASSQGQSYNEQFF.

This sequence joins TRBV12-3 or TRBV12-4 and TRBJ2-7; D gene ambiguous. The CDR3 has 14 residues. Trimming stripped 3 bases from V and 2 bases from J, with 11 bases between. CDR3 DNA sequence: TGTGCCAGCAGTTTTTCCGGACGCCCCTACGAGCAGTACGTC. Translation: CASSFSGRPYEQYV.

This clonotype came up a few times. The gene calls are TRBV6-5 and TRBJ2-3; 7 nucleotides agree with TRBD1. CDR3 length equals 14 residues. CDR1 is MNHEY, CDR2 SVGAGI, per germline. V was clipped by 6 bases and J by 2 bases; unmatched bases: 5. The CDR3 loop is CASRWTGLTDTQYF. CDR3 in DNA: TGTGCCAGCAGATGGACAGGACTCACAGATACGCAGTATTTT.

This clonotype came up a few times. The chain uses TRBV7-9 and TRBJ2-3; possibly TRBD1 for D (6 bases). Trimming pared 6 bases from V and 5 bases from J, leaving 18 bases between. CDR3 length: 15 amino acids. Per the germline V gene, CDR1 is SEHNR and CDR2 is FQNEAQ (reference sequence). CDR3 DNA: TGTGCCAGCAGGGGACATACTAGTTCAAAAGATACGCAGTATTTT. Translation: CASRGHTSSKDTQYF.

The CDR3 bases are TGTGCCAGCTCACGTATGGGAGGTGCGGCCCAGTACTTC. Its translation: CASSRMGGAAQYF. V and J are TRBV18 and TRBJ2-5; possible D gene TRBD2, 6 bases. V was clipped by 4 bases and J by 9 bases, with 15 bases between them. CDR1 is KGHSH, CDR2 LQKENI, per germline. This CDR3 is 13 amino acids long.

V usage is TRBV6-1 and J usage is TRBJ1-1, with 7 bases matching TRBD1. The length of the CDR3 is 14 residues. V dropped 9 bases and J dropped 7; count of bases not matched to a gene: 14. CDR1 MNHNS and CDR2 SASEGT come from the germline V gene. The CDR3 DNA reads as TGTGCCAGTCTGTTAGGGGGCGCGGGTTTTGAAGCTTTCTTT. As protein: CASLLGGAGFEAFF.

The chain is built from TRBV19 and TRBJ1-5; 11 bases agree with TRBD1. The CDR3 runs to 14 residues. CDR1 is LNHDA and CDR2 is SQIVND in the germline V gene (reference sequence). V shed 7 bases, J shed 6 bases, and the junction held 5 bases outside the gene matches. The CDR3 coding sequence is TGTGCCAGTATCAGGACAGGGGGCGGTCAGCCCCAGCATTTT. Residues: CASIRTGGGQPQHF.

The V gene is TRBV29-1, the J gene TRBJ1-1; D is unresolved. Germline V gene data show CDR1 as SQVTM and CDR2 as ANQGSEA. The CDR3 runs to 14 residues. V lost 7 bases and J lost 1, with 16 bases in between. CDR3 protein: CSASTYLANTEAFF. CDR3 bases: TGCAGCGCATCTACCTACTTGGCGAACACTGAAGCTTTCTTT. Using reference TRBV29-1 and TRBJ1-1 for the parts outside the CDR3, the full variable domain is SAVISQKPSRDICQRGTSLTIQCQVDSQVTMMFWYRQQPGQSLTLIATANQGSEATYESGFVIDKFPISRPNLTFSTLTVSNMSPEDSSIYLCSASTYLANTEAFFGQGTRLTVV.

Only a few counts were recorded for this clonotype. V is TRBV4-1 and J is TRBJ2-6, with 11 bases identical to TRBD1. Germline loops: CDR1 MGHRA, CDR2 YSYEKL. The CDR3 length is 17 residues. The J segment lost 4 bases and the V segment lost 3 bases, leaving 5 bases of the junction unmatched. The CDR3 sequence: CASSHPGQGDGANVLTF. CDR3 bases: TGCGCCAGCAGCCACCCGGGACAGGGGGACGGGGCCAACGTCCTGACTTTC.

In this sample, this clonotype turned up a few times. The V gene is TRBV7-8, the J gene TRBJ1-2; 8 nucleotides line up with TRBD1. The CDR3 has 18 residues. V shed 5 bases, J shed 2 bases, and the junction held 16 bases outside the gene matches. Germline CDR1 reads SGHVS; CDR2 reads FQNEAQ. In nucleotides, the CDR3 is TGTGCCAGCAGCCCGCGGAGCGGAGGGACAGGAGAAAACTATGGCTACACCTTC. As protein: CASSPRSGGTGENYGYTF.

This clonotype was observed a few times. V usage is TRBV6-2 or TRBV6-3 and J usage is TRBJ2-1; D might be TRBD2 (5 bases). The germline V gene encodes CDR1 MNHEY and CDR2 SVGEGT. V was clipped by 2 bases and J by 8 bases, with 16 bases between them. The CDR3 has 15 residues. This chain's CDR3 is CASSYRGPPGHEQFF. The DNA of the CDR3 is TGTGCCAGCAGTTACAGAGGGCCACCCGGGCATGAGCAGTTCTTC.

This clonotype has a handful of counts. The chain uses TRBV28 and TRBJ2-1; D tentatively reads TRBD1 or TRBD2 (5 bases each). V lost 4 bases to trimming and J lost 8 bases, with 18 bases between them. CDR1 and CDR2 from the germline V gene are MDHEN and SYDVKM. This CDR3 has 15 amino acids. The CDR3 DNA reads TGTGCCAGCAGTTCCCCCCTCAGGGAGAACTATGAGCAGTTCTTC. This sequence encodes CASSSPLRENYEQFF.

CDR3 nucleotide sequence: TGTGCCAGCAGCGGGTGGCCTAGCGGGATCCAAGATGAGCAGTTCTTC. This gives the protein CASSGWPSGIQDEQFF. This chain joins TRBV7-2 and TRBJ2-1, with TRBD2 identical over 9 bases. The CDR3 extends over 16 amino acids. Germline V gene data show CDR1 as SGHTA and CDR2 as FQGNSA. Trimming at V came to 5 bases and at J to 8 bases, leaving 13 bases not matched to a gene.

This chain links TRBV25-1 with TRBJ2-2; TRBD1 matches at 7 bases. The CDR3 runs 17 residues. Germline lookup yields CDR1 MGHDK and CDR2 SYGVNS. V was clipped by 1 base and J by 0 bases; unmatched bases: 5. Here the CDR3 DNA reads TGTGCCAGCAGTGAATTCTTAGGGGGCTCGAACACCGGGGAGCTGTTTTTT. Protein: CASSEFLGGSNTGELFF.

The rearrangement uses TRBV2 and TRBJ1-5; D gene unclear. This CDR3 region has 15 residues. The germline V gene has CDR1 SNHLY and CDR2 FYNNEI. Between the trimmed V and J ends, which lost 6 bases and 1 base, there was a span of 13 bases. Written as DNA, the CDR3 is TGTGCCAGCAGCGACTTAGGGTCGAGCAATCAGCCCCAGCATTTT. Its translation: CASSDLGSSNQPQHF.

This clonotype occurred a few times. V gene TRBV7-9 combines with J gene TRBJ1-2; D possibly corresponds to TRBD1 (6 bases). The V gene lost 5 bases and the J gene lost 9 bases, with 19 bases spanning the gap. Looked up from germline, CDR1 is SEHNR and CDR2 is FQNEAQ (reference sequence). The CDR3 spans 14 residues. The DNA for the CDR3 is TGTGCCAGCAGCGAAGGACAGTACCTATCGAGCTACACCTTC. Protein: CASSEGQYLSSYTF.

The CDR3 loop is CAISGTDSGNTIYF. In DNA form, the CDR3 reads TGTGCCATCAGTGGGACAGACTCTGGAAACACCATATATTTT. The genes are TRBV10-3 and TRBJ1-3; the D gene is possibly TRBD1 (6 bases). The CDR3 spans 14 residues. Trimming stripped 4 bases from V and 0 bases from J, with 7 bases between. Germline V gene sequence: CDR1 ENHRY, CDR2 SYGVKD.

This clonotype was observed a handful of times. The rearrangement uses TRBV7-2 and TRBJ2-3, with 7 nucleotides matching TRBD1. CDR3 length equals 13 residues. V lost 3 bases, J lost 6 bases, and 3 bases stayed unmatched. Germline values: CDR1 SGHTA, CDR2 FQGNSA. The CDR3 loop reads CASSFPGQDTQYF. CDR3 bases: TGTGCCAGCAGCTTTCCGGGACAGGATACGCAGTATTTT.

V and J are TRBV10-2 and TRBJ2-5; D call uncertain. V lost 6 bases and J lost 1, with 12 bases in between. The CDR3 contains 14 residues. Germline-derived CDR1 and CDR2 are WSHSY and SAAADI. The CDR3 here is CASRRRLVQETQYF. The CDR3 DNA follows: TGCGCCAGCAGGCGTAGGCTGGTCCAAGAGACCCAGTACTTC.

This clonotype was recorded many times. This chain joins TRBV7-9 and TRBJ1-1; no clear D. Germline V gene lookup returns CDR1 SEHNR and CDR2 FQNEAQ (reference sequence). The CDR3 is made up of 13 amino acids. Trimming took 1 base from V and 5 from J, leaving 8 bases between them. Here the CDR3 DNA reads TGTGCCAGCAGCTTAGGTTCTGGGACTGAAGCTTTCTTT. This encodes CASSLGSGTEAFF.

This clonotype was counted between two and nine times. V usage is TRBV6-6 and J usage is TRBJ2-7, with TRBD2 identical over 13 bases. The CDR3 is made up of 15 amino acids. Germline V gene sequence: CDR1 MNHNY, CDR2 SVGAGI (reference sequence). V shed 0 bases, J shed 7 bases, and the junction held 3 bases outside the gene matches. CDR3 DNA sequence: TGTGCCAGCAGTTACTCGAGACTAGCGGGAGGTGAGCAGTACTTC. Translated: CASSYSRLAGGEQYF.